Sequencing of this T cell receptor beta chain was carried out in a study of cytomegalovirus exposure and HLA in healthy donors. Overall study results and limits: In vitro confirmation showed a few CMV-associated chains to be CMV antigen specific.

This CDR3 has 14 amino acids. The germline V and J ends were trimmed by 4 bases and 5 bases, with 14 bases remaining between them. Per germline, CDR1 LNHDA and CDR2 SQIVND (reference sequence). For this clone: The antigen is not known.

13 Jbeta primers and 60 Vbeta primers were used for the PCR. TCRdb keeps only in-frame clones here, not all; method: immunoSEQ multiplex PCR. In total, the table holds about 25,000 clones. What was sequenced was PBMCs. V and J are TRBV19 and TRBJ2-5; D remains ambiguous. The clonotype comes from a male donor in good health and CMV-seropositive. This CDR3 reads CASSKLDPLETQYF. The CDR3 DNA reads TGTGCCAGTAGTAAGCTAGACCCGCTGGAGACCCAGTACTTC.